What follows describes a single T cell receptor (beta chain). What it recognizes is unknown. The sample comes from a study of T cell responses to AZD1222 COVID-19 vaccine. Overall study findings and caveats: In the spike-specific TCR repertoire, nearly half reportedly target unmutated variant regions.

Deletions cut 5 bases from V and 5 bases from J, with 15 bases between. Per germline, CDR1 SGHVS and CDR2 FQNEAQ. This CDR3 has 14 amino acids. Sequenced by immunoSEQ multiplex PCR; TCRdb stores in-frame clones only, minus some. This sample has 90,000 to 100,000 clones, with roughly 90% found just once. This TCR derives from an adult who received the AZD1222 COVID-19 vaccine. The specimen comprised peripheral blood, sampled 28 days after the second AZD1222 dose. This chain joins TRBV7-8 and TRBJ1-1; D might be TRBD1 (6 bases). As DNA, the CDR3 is TGTGCCAGCAGCCTTCAACAGGGAGGGACTGAAGCTTTCTTT. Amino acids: CASSLQQGGTEAFF.